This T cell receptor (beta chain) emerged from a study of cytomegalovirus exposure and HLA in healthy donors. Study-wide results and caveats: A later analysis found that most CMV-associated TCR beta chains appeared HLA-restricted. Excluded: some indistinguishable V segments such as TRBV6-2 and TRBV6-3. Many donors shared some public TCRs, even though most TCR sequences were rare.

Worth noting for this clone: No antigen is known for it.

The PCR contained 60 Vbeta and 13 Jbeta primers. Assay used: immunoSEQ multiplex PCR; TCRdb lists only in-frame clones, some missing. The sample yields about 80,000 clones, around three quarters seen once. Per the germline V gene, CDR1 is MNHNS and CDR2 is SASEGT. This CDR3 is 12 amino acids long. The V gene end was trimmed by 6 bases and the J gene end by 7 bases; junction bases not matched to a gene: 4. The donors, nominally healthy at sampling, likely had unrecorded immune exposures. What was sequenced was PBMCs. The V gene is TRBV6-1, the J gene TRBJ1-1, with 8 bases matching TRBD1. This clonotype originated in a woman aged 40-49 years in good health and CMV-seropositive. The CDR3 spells CASRTGEGEAFF. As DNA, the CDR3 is TGTGCCAGCAGGACAGGGGAGGGTGAAGCTTTCTTT.